This T cell receptor beta chain was captured by sequencing in a study of control samples from healthy donors and cancer patients. Here immunoSEQ multiplex PCR was the method, and the copy in TCRdb shows in-frame clones only, minus some. The sample contains 150,000 to 200,000 clones, roughly 94% of which appear only once. The CDR3 is 16 amino acids. This TCR derives from a woman aged 18 to 35 in good health. Sequencing was done on a sample of blood. The chain uses TRBV21-1 and TRBJ1-5. TRBV21-1 is deemed a pseudogene. The CDR3 coding sequence is TGTGCCAGCAGATATCCGAAGGAGCGGGGCAATCAGCCCCAGCATTTT. Amino acid sequence: CASRYPKERGNQPQHF.